This entry concerns a single T cell receptor (beta chain). Its antigen remains unknown. This sample is part of a study of T cell responses to AZD1222 COVID-19 vaccine. Study-wide findings and caveats: Vaccine-associated CD4 TCRs spanned spike, dominant at 160-218 and 743-854. Clonal diversity was possibly underestimated; the donors were predominantly white British and more often female.

The protocol was immunoSEQ multiplex PCR, while the TCRdb copy is restricted to in-frame clones and leaves out a portion. The sample has about 150,000 clones; 90% to 95% are singletons. This clonotype was obtained from an adult who received the AZD1222 COVID-19 vaccine. The sequenced sample was peripheral blood, obtained 28 days after the second AZD1222 dose.

The CDR3 sequence: CASSLGTSGYEQYF. CDR3 DNA: TGTGCCAGCAGCTTAGGGACTAGCGGCTACGAGCAGTACTTC. The chain carries TRBV11-3 and TRBJ2-7; 10 nucleotides match TRBD2. The germline gives CDR1 SGHNT, CDR2 YENEEA. This CDR3 is 14 amino acids long. The V segment lost 1 base and the J segment 3 bases; nucleotides outside the gene matches: 0.